These 21 T cell receptor beta chains originate from one sample sequenced in a study of shared clonotypes between healthy human individuals (dated by TCRdb to the early 2020s). The method was the immunoSEQ multiplex PCR assay. The table was pulled from immuneACCESS by TCRdb, which kept in-frame rearrangements only. Such tables lose some clones; where checked, under half of the loss comes from unresolved V genes, and the rest has no known cause. Here the sample has millions of clones; about 95% occur a single time. The ten most abundant clones make up 0.1% to 0.15% of the sample. The sample was naive CD4+ T cells sorted from blood. The cell subset or site tag for this specimen amounts to: CD45RA+ positively selected. The origin of the receptors is a man younger than 35 in good health.

The rearrangement links TRBV7-2 to TRBJ2-1; 15 bases fit TRBD2. The length of the CDR3 is 15 residues. V shed 4 bases, J shed 9 bases, and the junction held 4 bases outside the gene matches. The V gene's germline CDR1 is SGHTA and CDR2 FQGNSA. For the CDR3, the DNA is TGTGCCAGCAGCTGGACGGGACTAGCGGGAGGTGAGCAGTTCTTC. Residues: CASSWTGLAGGEQFF.

The V call is TRBV2, the J call TRBJ2-5; TRBD1 might be the D (5 bases). The CDR3 runs to 13 residues. Germline values: CDR1 SNHLY, CDR2 FYNNEI. The V end was cut by 7 bases, the J end by 5 bases, with 14 bases between. The CDR3, as DNA: TGTGCCAGCAATTTGAGGACAACGGAGACCCAGTACTTC. Translated, it gives CASNLRTTETQYF.

The chain employs TRBV4-1 and TRBJ2-2; D remains unclear. The CDR3 contains 15 residues. The germline V gene encodes CDR1 MGHRA and CDR2 YSYEKL. The V end lost 3 bases, the J end lost 5 bases, and 13 bases lay between the germline ends. CDR3 sequence (DNA): TGCGCCAGCAGCCAGACAACCCCTAGTACCGGGGAGCTGTTTTTT. Protein product: CASSQTTPSTGELFF.

With respect to this clone: This sequence may be a read error, since a much larger clone differs from it by one base. Different DNA sequences within this sample yield the same CDR3. The V gene is TRBV10-3, the J gene TRBJ1-1; unclear D gene. This CDR3 has 13 amino acids. The V gene's germline CDR1 is ENHRY and CDR2 SYGVKD. The V end was cut by 0 bases, the J end by 1 base, with 3 bases between. DNA of the CDR3: TGTGCCATCAGTGAGTCGGGGAACACTGAAGCTTTCTTT. It codes for CAISESGNTEAFF.

CDR3 region: CASSFGTSGLHKDTQYF. The CDR3 DNA is TGCGCCAGCAGCTTTGGCACTAGCGGGCTACATAAGGATACGCAGTATTTT. This rearrangement joins TRBV5-1 to TRBJ2-3; 9 positions agree with TRBD2. The CDR3 runs to 17 residues. Looked up from germline, CDR1 is SGHRS and CDR2 is YFSETQ. Germline trimming cut 2 bases from V and 6 bases from J; bases unmatched to any gene: 13.

For this clone: In the same sample, other DNA sequences code for this CDR3. The genes are TRBV5-1 and TRBJ2-7; no reliable D call. This CDR3 has 11 residues. Germline-derived CDR1 and CDR2 are SGHRS and YFSETQ. Trimming took 0 bases from V and 6 from J, leaving 4 bases between them. Here the CDR3 DNA reads TGCGCCAGCAGCTTGGCTGGCGAGCAGTACTTC. This sequence encodes CASSLAGEQYF.

The J gene is TRBJ2-2, the V gene TRBV18; 9 nucleotides line up with TRBD1. V lost 4 bases and J lost 6; bases outside the gene matches: 9. The germline CDR1 and CDR2 sequences are KGHSH and LQKENI. The CDR3 loop spans 16 amino acids. CDR3 loop: CASSQQRDRVSGELFF. CDR3 bases: TGTGCCAGCTCACAGCAAAGGGACAGGGTATCCGGGGAGCTGTTTTTT.

The chain links TRBV11-3 to TRBJ2-1; tentative D call: TRBD1 (5 bases). Germline-derived CDR1 and CDR2 are SGHNT and YENEEA. The CDR3 consists of 15 residues. The V end was cut by 0 bases, the J end by 6 bases, with 12 bases between. CDR3 nucleotides: TGTGCCAGCAGCTTAGATAAGGGGTATAGCAATGAGCAGTTCTTC. Translation gives CASSLDKGYSNEQFF.

Only one count was recorded for this clone. The sample holds other DNA sequences that translate to the same CDR3. In DNA form, the CDR3 reads TGTGCCAGCAGTCCTTCCTACGAGCAGTACTTC. This sequence encodes CASSPSYEQYF. This chain joins TRBV6-6 and TRBJ2-7; D gene unclear. The length of the CDR3 is 11 residues. Trimming shortened V by 5 bases and J by 1 base, and 3 bases separated the two germline ends. Germline CDR1 is MNHNY and CDR2 is SVGAGI (reference sequence).

The CDR3 DNA reads as TGTGCCATCAGTGAGGCTGGCCGTAACACCGGGGAGCTGTTTTTT. Amino acids: CAISEAGRNTGELFF. The rearrangement links TRBV10-3 to TRBJ2-2; no clear D. Germline CDR1 is ENHRY and CDR2 is SYGVKD. The V gene lost 2 bases and the J gene lost 2 bases, with 9 bases spanning the gap. CDR3 length equals 15 residues.

The chain employs TRBV2 and TRBJ2-7, with a tentative D call TRBD1 (6 bases). Germline V lookup: CDR1 SNHLY, CDR2 FYNNEI. This CDR3 is 13 amino acids long. Trimming removed 7 bases from V and 9 bases from J, with 19 bases in between. As DNA, the CDR3 is TGTGCCAGCATCGAGGGGGAAAATCATTGGCAGTACTTC. Its translation is CASIEGENHWQYF.

The chain is built from TRBV18 and TRBJ2-4; the D gene could be TRBD1 or TRBD2 (5 bases each). This CDR3 has 15 residues. Germline V CDR1 and CDR2: KGHSH, LQKENI. V lost 2 bases and J 10 bases, leaving 18 bases between the germline ends. CDR3: CASSPLGRSRGIQYF. The CDR3 nucleotides read TGTGCCAGCTCACCATTGGGGCGATCCCGCGGGATTCAGTACTTC.

V gene TRBV27 combines with J gene TRBJ2-7; either TRBD1 or TRBD2 may supply D (6 bases each). The CDR3 loop spans 15 amino acids. The V and J ends lost 0 bases and 2 bases respectively, with 11 bases between them. Germline V CDR1 and CDR2: MNHEY, SMNVEV (reference sequence). The CDR3 region has the DNA TGTGCCAGCAGTTTATCGAGGGGGGTAGCCTACGAGCAGTACTTC. Protein product: CASSLSRGVAYEQYF.

The chain links TRBV5-1 to TRBJ2-2; D possibly corresponds to TRBD1 (5 bases). V lost 0 bases, J lost 7 bases, and 19 bases lay in between. This CDR3 has 17 amino acids. Germline CDR1 is SGHRS and CDR2 is YFSETQ. CDR3 amino acids: CASSLEPMAGKRGELFF. CDR3 nucleotide sequence: TGCGCCAGCAGCTTGGAGCCCATGGCAGGGAAGCGCGGGGAGCTGTTTTTT.

The rearrangement joins TRBV6-1 to TRBJ2-7; 9 bases are shared with TRBD2. V trimming: 1 base; J trimming: 3 bases; junction bases outside the gene matches: 4. CDR1 is MNHNS, CDR2 SASEGT, per germline. The CDR3 contains 15 residues. CDR3 in amino acids: CASSEVISGGYEQYF. In DNA form, the CDR3 reads TGTGCCAGCAGTGAAGTTATTAGCGGGGGCTACGAGCAGTACTTC.

The V call is TRBV5-1, the J call TRBJ2-1, with 9 bases identical to TRBD1. The CDR3 sequence is 15 residues long. Germline CDR1 is SGHRS and CDR2 is YFSETQ. After removal of 0 bases from V and 6 bases from J, the junction contained 4 bases not matched to a gene. CDR3 sequence reads: CASSLGRTGVNEQFF. DNA for the CDR3: TGCGCCAGCAGCTTGGGCCGGACAGGGGTCAATGAGCAGTTCTTC.

The V call is TRBV25-1, the J call TRBJ1-2; the D gene is possibly TRBD1 (5 bases). Per germline, CDR1 MGHDK and CDR2 SYGVNS. Trimming left V 3 bases short and J 8 bases short, with 16 bases between. There are 14 residues in the CDR3. The CDR3 region is CASSDNGQGGGYTF. The CDR3 DNA reads TGTGCCAGCAGTGATAACGGGCAGGGAGGAGGCTACACCTTC.

The rearrangement uses TRBV27 and TRBJ2-1; D not certain. Germline lookup yields CDR1 MNHEY and CDR2 SMNVEV (reference sequence). The V end lost 2 bases, the J end lost 1 base, and 18 bases lay between the germline ends. This CDR3 has 18 residues. The CDR3 DNA reads TGTGCCAGCAGTTTACCTGTTGGAATAGTCCCATCCTACAATGAGCAGTTCTTC. Protein sequence: CASSLPVGIVPSYNEQFF.

V gene TRBV2 combines with J gene TRBJ1-5; D unclear. The germline V gene encodes CDR1 SNHLY and CDR2 FYNNEI. The CDR3 extends over 18 amino acids. With 3 bases removed from V and 0 bases from J, the gap between germline ends came to 18 bases. This CDR3 reads CASSEVTRGLYSNQPQHF. The CDR3 nucleotides are TGTGCCAGCAGTGAGGTGACGAGAGGCTTATATAGCAATCAGCCCCAGCATTTT. Full variable domain (rest looked up from reference TRBV2 and TRBJ1-5): EPEVTQTPSHQVTQMGQEVILRCVPISNHLYFYWYRQILGQKVEFLVSFYNNEISEKSEIFDDQFSVERPDGSNFTLKIRSTKLEDSAMYFCASSEVTRGLYSNQPQHFGDGTRLSIL.

For this clone: Other DNA sequences in the sample encode the same CDR3. V and J are TRBV15 and TRBJ1-2; D is undetermined. This CDR3 has 12 residues. In germline, CDR1 is LNHNV, CDR2 YYDKDF (reference sequence). Trimming took off 0 bases at V and 3 bases at J, with 2 bases between the two ends. The CDR3 DNA follows: TGTGCCACCAGCAGAGACGACTATGGCTACACCTTC. Encoded protein: CATSRDDYGYTF.

Notes on this clone: In the same sample, other DNA sequences code for this CDR3. The gene calls are TRBV5-1 and TRBJ1-1; D not resolved. From germline, CDR1 is SGHRS and CDR2 YFSETQ. The CDR3 consists of 14 residues. V was pared by 1 base and J by 3 bases, with 10 bases between. CDR3 protein: CASSLRTWDTEAFF. Written as DNA, the CDR3 is TGCGCCAGCAGCTTGAGAACTTGGGACACTGAAGCTTTCTTT.